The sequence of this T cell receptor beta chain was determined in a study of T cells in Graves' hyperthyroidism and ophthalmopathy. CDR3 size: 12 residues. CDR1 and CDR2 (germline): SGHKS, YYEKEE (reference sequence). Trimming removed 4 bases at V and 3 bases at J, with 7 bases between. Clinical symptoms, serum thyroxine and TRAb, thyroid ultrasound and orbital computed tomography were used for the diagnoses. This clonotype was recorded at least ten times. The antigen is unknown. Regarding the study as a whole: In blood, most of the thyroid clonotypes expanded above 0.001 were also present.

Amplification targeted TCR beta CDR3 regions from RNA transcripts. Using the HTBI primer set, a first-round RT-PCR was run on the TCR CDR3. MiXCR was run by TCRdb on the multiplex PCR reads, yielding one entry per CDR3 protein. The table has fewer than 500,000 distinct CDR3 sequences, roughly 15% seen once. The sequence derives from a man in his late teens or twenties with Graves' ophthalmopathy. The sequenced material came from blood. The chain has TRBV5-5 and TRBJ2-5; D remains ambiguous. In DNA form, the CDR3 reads TGTGCCAGCAGCCGATGGGAAGAGACCCAGTACTTC. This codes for CASSRWEETQYF.